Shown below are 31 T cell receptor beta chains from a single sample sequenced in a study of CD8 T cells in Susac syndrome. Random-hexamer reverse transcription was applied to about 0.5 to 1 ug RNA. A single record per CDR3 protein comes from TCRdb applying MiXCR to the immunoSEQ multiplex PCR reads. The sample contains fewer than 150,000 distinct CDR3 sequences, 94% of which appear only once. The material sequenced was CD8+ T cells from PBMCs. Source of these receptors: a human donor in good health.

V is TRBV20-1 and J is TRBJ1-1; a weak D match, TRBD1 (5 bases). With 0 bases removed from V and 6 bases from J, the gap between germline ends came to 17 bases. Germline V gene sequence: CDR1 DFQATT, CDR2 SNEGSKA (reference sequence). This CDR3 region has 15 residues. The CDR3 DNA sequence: TGCAGTGCTAGAGATCCGGGGACTAATAAAGCTGAAGCTTTCTTT. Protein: CSARDPGTNKAEAFF.

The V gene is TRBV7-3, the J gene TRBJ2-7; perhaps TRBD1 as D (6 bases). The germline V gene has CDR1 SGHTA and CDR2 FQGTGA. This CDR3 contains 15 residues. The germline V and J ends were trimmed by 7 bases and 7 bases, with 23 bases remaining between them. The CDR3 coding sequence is TGTGCCAGCACCACCAGGGGAGAGGGTCCCCCGGAGCAGTACTTC. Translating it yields CASTTRGEGPPEQYF.

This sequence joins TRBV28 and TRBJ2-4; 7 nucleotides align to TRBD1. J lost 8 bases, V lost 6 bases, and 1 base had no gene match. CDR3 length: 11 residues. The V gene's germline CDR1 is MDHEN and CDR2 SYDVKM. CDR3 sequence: CASSQGDIQYF. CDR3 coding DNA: TGTGCCAGCAGCCAGGGGGACATTCAGTACTTC.

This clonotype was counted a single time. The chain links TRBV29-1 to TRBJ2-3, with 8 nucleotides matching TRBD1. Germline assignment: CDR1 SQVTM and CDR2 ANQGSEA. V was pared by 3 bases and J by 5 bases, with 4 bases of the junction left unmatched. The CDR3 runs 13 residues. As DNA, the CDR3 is TGCAGCGTTGATCGGACAGGGCGAGATACGCAGTATTTT. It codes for CSVDRTGRDTQYF.

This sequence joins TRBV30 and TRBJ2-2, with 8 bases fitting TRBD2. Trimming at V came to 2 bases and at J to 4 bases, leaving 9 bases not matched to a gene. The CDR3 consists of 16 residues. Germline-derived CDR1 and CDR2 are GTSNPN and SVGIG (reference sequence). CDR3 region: CAWSPTAGAATGELFF. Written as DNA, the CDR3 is TGTGCCTGGAGTCCGACAGCGGGAGCAGCCACCGGGGAGCTGTTTTTT.

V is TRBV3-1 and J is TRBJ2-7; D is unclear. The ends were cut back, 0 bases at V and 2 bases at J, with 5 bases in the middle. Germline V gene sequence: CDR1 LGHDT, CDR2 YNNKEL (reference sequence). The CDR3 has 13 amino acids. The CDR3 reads CASSQDTTYEQYF. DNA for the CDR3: TGTGCCAGCAGCCAAGATACCACCTACGAGCAGTACTTC.

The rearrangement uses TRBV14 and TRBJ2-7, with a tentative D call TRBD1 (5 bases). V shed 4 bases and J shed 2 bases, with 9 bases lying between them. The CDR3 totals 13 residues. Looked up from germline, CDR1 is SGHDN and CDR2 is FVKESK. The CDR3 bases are TGTGCCAGCAGCCCAGGGAATACCTACGAGCAGTACTTC. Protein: CASSPGNTYEQYF.

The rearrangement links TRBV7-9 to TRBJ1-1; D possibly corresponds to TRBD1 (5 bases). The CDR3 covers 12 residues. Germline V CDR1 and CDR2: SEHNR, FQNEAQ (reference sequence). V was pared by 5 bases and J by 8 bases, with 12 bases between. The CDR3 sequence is CASSDGTAEAFF. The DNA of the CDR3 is TGTGCCAGCAGCGACGGGACCGCCGAAGCTTTCTTT.

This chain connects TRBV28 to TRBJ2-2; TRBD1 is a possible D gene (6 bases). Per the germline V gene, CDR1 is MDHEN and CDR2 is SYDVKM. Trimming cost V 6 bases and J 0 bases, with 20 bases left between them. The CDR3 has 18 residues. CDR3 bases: TGTGCCAGCAGACCCTTAAGGCGAGGGGGTCCGAACACCGGGGAGCTGTTTTTT. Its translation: CASRPLRRGGPNTGELFF.

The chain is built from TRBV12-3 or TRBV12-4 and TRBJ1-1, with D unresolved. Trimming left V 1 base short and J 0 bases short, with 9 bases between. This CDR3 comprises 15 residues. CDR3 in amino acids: CASSLETGMNTEAFF. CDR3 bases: TGTGCCAGCAGTTTAGAAACCGGCATGAACACTGAAGCTTTCTTT.

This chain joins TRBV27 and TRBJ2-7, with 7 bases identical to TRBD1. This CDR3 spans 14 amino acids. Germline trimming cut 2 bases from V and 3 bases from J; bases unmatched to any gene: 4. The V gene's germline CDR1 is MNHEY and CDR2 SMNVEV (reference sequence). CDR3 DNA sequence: TGTGCCAGCAGTTTAAGTGACAGGGACTACGAGCAGTACTTC. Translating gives CASSLSDRDYEQYF.

CDR3 nucleotides: TGTGCCAGCAGCTCGGGACTAGATGGTAATGAGCAGTTCTTC. Translated: CASSSGLDGNEQFF. V usage is TRBV7-9 and J usage is TRBJ2-1, with 8 bases that match TRBD2. CDR3 length: 14 residues. Germline lookup yields CDR1 SEHNR and CDR2 FQNEAQ (reference sequence). The V and J ends lost 4 bases and 7 bases, in that order; junction bases with no gene match: 6.

The CDR3 spells CASSLGPYGETQYF. The CDR3 coding sequence is TGTGCCAGCAGCTTAGGGCCCTATGGGGAGACCCAGTACTTC. The gene calls are TRBV7-2 and TRBJ2-5; the D is unclear. Per the germline V gene, CDR1 is SGHTA and CDR2 is FQGNSA. Between the trimmed V and J ends, which lost 1 base and 5 bases, there was a span of 11 bases. The CDR3 totals 14 residues.

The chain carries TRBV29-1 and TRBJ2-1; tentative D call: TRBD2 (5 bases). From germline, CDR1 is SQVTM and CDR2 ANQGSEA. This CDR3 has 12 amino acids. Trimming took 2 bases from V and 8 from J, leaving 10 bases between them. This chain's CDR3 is CSVEIRGDEQFF. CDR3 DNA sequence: TGCAGCGTTGAAATACGGGGTGATGAGCAGTTCTTC.

The CDR3 here is CASSPLYNEQFF. Written as DNA, the CDR3 is TGTGCCAGCAGTCCGCTCTACAATGAGCAGTTCTTC. The chain has TRBV27 and TRBJ2-1; no reliable D call. The germline V and J ends were trimmed by 5 bases and 3 bases, with 5 bases remaining between them. There are 12 residues in the CDR3. From germline, CDR1 is MNHEY and CDR2 SMNVEV (reference sequence).

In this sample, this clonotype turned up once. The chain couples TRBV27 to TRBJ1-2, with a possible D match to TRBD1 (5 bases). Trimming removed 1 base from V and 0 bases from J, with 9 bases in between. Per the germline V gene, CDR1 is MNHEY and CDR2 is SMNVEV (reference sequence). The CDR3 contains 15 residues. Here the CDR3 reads CASSLFTGANYGYTF. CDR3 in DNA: TGTGCCAGCAGTTTATTTACAGGTGCTAACTATGGCTACACCTTC.

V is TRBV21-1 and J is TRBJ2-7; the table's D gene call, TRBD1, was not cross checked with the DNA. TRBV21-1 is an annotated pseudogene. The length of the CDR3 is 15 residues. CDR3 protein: CASSYRTGPSYEQYF. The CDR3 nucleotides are TGTGCCAGCAGCTACCGGACGGGACCCTCCTACGAGCAGTACTTC.

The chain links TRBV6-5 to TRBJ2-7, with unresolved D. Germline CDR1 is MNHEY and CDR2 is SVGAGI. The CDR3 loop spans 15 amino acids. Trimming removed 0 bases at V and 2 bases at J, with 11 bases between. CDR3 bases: TGTGCCAGCAGTTACTCGACTCCTGGGCCCTACGAGCAGTACTTC. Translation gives CASSYSTPGPYEQYF.

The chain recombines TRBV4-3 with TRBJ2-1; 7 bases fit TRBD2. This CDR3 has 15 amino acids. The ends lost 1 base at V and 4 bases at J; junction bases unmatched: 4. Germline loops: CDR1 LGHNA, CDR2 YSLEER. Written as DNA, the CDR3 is TGCGCCAGCAGCCAAGGACTAGCCCAGTACAATGAGCAGTTCTTC. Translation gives CASSQGLAQYNEQFF.

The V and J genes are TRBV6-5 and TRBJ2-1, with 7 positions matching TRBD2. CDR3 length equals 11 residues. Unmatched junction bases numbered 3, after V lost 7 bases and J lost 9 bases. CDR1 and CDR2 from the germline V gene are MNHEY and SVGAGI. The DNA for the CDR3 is TGTGCCAGCACGGGGGGTGGTGAGCAGTTCTTC. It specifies CASTGGGEQFF.

CDR3 protein: CASSMSYNEQFF. The CDR3 bases are TGTGCCAGCAGCATGTCCTACAATGAGCAGTTCTTC. The chain is built from TRBV7-9 and TRBJ2-1; no clear D gene. The germline gives CDR1 SEHNR, CDR2 FQNEAQ (reference sequence). Trimming took 5 bases from V and 1 from J, leaving 3 bases between them. The CDR3 covers 12 residues.

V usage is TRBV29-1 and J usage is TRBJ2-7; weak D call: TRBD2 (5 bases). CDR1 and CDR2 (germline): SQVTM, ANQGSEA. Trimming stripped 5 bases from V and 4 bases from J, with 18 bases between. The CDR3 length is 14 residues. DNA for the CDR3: TGCAGCGTTCTCGAAGACGGGGTGTCATACGAGCAGTACTTC. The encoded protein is CSVLEDGVSYEQYF.

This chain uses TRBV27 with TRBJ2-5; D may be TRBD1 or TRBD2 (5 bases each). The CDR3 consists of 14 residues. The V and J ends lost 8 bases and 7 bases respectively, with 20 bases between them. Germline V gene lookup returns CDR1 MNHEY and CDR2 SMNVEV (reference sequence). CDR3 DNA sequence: TGTGCCAGCCGACAGCGAGGGGTAAAGGTGACCCAGTACTTC. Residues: CASRQRGVKVTQYF.

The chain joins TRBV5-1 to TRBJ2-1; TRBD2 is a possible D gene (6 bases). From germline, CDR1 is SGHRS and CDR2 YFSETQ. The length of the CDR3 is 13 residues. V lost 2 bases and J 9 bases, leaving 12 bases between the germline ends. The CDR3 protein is CASSFYTGAEQFF. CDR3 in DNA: TGCGCCAGCAGCTTTTATACGGGAGCTGAGCAGTTCTTC.

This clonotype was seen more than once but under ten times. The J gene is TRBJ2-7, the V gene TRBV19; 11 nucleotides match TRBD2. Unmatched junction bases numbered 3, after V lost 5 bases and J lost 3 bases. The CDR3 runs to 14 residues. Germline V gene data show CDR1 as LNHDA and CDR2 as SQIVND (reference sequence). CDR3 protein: CASSPGTSGYEQYF. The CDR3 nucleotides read TGTGCCAGTAGTCCCGGGACTAGCGGCTACGAGCAGTACTTC.

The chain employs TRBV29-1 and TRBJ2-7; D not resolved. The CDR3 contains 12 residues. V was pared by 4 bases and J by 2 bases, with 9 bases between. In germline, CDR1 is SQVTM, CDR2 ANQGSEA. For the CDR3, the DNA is TGCAGCGTTGCCGAGAGGCCCTACGAGCAGTACTTC. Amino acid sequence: CSVAERPYEQYF.

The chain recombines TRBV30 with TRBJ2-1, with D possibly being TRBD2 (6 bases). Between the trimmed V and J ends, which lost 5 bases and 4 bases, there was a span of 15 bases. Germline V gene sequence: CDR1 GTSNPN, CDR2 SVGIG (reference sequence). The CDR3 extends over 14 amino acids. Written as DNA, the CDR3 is TGTGCCTGGGAAGGAGGGGACGGGTACAATGAGCAGTTCTTC. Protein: CAWEGGDGYNEQFF.

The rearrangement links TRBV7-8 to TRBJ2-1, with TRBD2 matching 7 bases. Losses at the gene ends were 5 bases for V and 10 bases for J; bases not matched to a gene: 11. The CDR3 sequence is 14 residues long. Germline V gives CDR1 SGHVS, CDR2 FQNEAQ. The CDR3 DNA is TGTGCCAGCAGCCCCCAAATTCCGGGACTAGAGCAGTTCTTC. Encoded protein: CASSPQIPGLEQFF.

CDR3 nucleotides: TGCAGCGCTAGGAGACAGGACTATGGCTACACCTTC. Protein: CSARRQDYGYTF. The genes are TRBV29-1 and TRBJ1-2, with D possibly being TRBD1 (6 bases). Germline values: CDR1 SQVTM, CDR2 ANQGSEA. Trimming removed 7 bases from V and 3 bases from J, with 12 bases in between. CDR3 size: 12 residues.

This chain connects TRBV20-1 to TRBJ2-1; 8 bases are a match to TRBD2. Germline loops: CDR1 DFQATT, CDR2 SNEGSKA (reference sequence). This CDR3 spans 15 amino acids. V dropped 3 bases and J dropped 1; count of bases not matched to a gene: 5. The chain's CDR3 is CSARPRGRSYNEQFF. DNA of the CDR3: TGCAGTGCTAGGCCTCGCGGGAGGTCCTACAATGAGCAGTTCTTC.

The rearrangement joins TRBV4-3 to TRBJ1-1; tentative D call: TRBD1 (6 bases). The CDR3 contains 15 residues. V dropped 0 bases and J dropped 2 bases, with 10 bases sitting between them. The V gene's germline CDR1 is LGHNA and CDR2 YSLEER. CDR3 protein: CASSQDQGPNTEAFF. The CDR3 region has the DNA TGCGCCAGCAGCCAAGACCAGGGGCCTAACACTGAAGCTTTCTTT.